This T cell receptor (beta chain) originates from a study of blood T cell repertoires in COVID-19. At the level of the study: Samples taken during acute and convalescent COVID-19 were collected in the United States, Italy and Spain. PBMCs, B-cell-depleted T cells, or T cells provided the cDNA or gDNA that made up the material.

Unmatched junction bases numbered 8, after V lost 6 bases and J lost 5 bases. The CDR3 extends over 14 amino acids. The germline V gene has CDR1 SEHNR and CDR2 FQNEAQ (reference sequence). The authors' processing: Reference gene primer amplification in the assay estimated nucleated cell counts. Sequencing was performed with immunoSEQ multiplex PCR; in TCRdb, only in-frame clones are kept and a portion is missing. V and J calls plus clone size are reproduced from that table; the DNA served to infer D and trimming. The data hold more than 100,000 clones, with just over 85% observed a single time. This receptor was obtained from a human donor in a cohort sampled during active COVID-19. The V call is TRBV7-9, the J call TRBJ2-3; 7 positions agree with TRBD2. The sample was peripheral blood. CDR3 nucleotide sequence: TGTGCCAGCAGGGTAGGACTAGGTGAAGATACGCAGTATTTT. It translates to CASRVGLGEDTQYF.